The entry below describes one TCR beta chain. Antigen unknown. The source of the sample is a study of CD8 T cells in ankylosing spondylitis. Study outcomes and limitations: The clones that were linked to disease were reported to be significantly enriched in matched synovial fluid samples from ankylosing spondylitis patients. Within ankylosing spondylitis blood, a TCR beta motif made up of eight highly homologous variants appeared to be characteristic.

Quantitative 5'-RACE with molecular barcodes was used to make the TCR beta libraries. TCRdb ran MiXCR on the 5' RACE reads and lists one entry per CDR3 protein. The table shows 300,000 to 350,000 distinct CDR3 sequences, with roughly 14% occurring only once. Germline loops: CDR1 SGHRS, CDR2 YFSETQ. V was pared by 7 bases and J by 6 bases, with 15 bases between. There are 13 residues in the CDR3. The receptor comes from a male donor with ankylosing spondylitis or in good health (not recorded which). This chain uses TRBV5-1 with TRBJ2-3; perhaps D is TRBD1 or TRBD2 (6 bases each). Sequenced input: blood, either unsorted or a sorted T cell fraction (not recorded which). The CDR3 protein is CASGWGAEDTQYF. The CDR3 DNA reads as TGCGCCAGCGGATGGGGGGCCGAGGATACGCAGTATTTT.